The 8 T cell receptor beta chains presented below share a single source sample, sequenced in a study of cytomegalovirus exposure and HLA in healthy donors. Measured with immunoSEQ multiplex PCR; TCRdb has only the in-frame clones, and not every one. The data contain fewer than 200,000 clones, around 85% of them singletons. Specimen: PBMCs. These receptors came from a man younger than 35 in good health and CMV-seropositive.

The chain is built from TRBV28 and TRBJ1-6; possible D gene TRBD1, 6 bases. The CDR3 runs 13 residues. Per germline, CDR1 MDHEN and CDR2 SYDVKM. V was cut by 2 bases and J by 9 bases, with 8 bases left in between. The chain's CDR3 is CASSLTGSSPLHF. Here the CDR3 DNA reads TGTGCCAGCAGTTTAACAGGGTCTTCACCCCTCCACTTT.

This chain connects TRBV30 to TRBJ1-5, with TRBD1 as a possible D gene (5 bases). V was clipped by 6 bases and J by 2 bases, with 14 bases between them. Germline CDR1 is GTSNPN and CDR2 is SVGIG (reference sequence). There are 14 residues in the CDR3. Here the CDR3 reads CACRDWEGNQPQHF. The CDR3 DNA follows: TGTGCCTGTCGGGACTGGGAAGGCAATCAGCCCCAGCATTTT.

The rearrangement uses TRBV30 and TRBJ1-1, with a tentative D call TRBD1 (6 bases). Germline V CDR1 and CDR2: GTSNPN, SVGIG (reference sequence). The V end lost 2 bases, the J end lost 4 bases, and 11 bases lay between the germline ends. The CDR3 consists of 13 residues. The chain's CDR3 is CAWSLGDTTEAFF. The CDR3 nucleotides are TGTGCCTGGAGTTTGGGGGACACCACTGAAGCTTTCTTT.

The V and J genes are TRBV6-5 and TRBJ2-3, with D possibly TRBD2 on 5 matching bases. Per the germline V gene, CDR1 is MNHEY and CDR2 is SVGAGI. Trimming pared 7 bases from V and 0 bases from J, leaving 14 bases between. The length of the CDR3 is 15 residues. CDR3 nucleotides: TGTGCCAGCACCTCCAGCGGATCTAGCACAGATACGCAGTATTTT. Translated: CASTSSGSSTDTQYF.

The V call is TRBV5-6, the J call TRBJ2-7, with a weak D call TRBD1 (5 bases). The CDR3 is made up of 16 amino acids. CDR1 SGHDT and CDR2 YYEEEE come from the germline V gene. V gave up 0 bases and J gave up 0 bases, with 13 bases separating them. CDR3 protein: CASSLDFGHGSYEQYF. In DNA, the CDR3 is TGTGCCAGCAGCTTGGATTTCGGACATGGCTCCTACGAGCAGTACTTC.

This rearrangement joins TRBV30 to TRBJ1-1; maybe TRBD1 (6 bases). With 4 bases removed from V and 4 bases from J, the gap between germline ends came to 28 bases. This CDR3 contains 18 residues. The germline V gene encodes CDR1 GTSNPN and CDR2 SVGIG (reference sequence). CDR3: CAWITNYGQRQGTTEAFF. The DNA of the CDR3 is TGTGCCTGGATTACAAACTACGGTCAGCGTCAGGGGACCACTGAAGCTTTCTTT. Using reference TRBV30 and TRBJ1-1 for the parts outside the CDR3, the full variable domain is SQTIHQWPATLVQPVGSPLSLECTVEGTSNPNLYWYRQAAGRGLQLLFYSVGIGQISSEVPQNLSASRPQDRQFILSSKKLLLSDSGFYLCAWITNYGQRQGTTEAFFGQGTRLTVV.

The table lists this clone with a count of one. The chain employs TRBV9 and TRBJ1-1; weak D call: TRBD1 (5 bases). The CDR3 length is 13 residues. Looked up from germline, CDR1 is SGDLS and CDR2 is YYNGEE. V was trimmed by 4 bases and J by 3 bases, leaving 10 bases between them. The CDR3 DNA reads TGTGCCAGCAGCAGGGAGGGGCACACTGAAGCTTTCTTT. It specifies CASSREGHTEAFF.

The chain joins TRBV28 to TRBJ2-7; D not resolved. Deletions cut 4 bases from V and 0 bases from J, with 7 bases between. The CDR3 is 13 amino acids. Germline assignment: CDR1 MDHEN and CDR2 SYDVKM. The CDR3 loop reads CASSSSSSYEQYF. The DNA of the CDR3 is TGTGCCAGCAGTTCCTCCAGCTCCTACGAGCAGTACTTC.